This T cell receptor beta chain was sequenced in a study of glioma-infiltrating T cells (dated by TCRdb to the mid-2010s). Regarding the complete study: Low-grade gliomas were WHO grade II oligodendrogliomas or astrocytomas, and glioblastomas were WHO grade IV tumors sampled at initial rather than recurrent diagnosis. Before surgery, glioma patients were given dexamethasone for six or fewer days. For blood libraries, the target was about 4.5- to 11-fold sequencing coverage of some 1 million peripheral T cells. Glioma tissue, non-neoplastic brain tissue and matched peripheral blood mononuclear cells were used as sources from which TCR alpha- and beta-chain repertoires were sequenced. To gauge divergence between tissue and blood T-cell populations, every tissue-infiltrating repertoire was compared against the peripheral blood repertoire from the same patient. The paired cohort was made up of three low-grade glioma patients, eight primary glioblastoma patients and three non-glioma patients who contributed non-neoplastic brain tissue.

The iRepertoire nested amplicon-rescue multiplex PCR (arm-PCR) platform was used to amplify TCR alpha and beta CDR3 regions from RNA. The input for one-step reverse transcription and amplification was about 100-400 ng of either tissue mRNA or PBMC total RNA. Following bead purification, Illumina adapters were added by a secondary multiplex PCR, and libraries between 200 and 400 bp were gel-purified. Libraries carried internal 6-nucleotide barcodes used for demultiplexing. Libraries were sequenced on an Illumina MiSeq with 2x220 or 2x250 nucleotide paired-end reads. In the paper's pipeline: Paired reads were merged using FLASH 1.2.11 and aligned with BWA-MEM to the GRCh37 human genome, and TRA and TRB reads were then extracted. An IMGT-derived reference of cassette sequences and CDR3 motifs, with pseudogenes included, was used for V and J assignment. Reads were translated in three frames, and productive CDR3s were defined as those with a C...FGXG motif and no stop codons. Unique combinations of V-J cassette pair and CDR3 amino acid sequence were defined as clonotypes. Hamming distance filtering was applied to reads, with thresholds set by the sequence error rate of each sample in mapped regions. TCRdb reprocessed the public reads (quality trimming at Q25 with fastp, clone calling with MiXCR) and kept in-frame beta chains. Each CDR3 protein appears once, grouped with its most common genes and DNA. The authors' filters were not applied to this entry. The sample has more than 300,000 distinct CDR3 sequences on record, roughly two fifths of them singletons. The ten largest make up around 12% of the sample.

What the work shows at the level of the full study, not this receptor alone: A signature set of shared blood CDR3 motifs marked patients with low tissue-blood divergence and was depleted in highly divergent patients. Very few CDR3 sequences were found to be shared between tissue and blood, and this scarcity was attributed to high CDR3 diversity and limited sampling. Group comparisons rested on small numbers: three non-neoplastic, three low-grade glioma and under ten glioblastoma patients. VJ-independent divergence between tissue and blood was below expectation in non-neoplastic patients but above expectation in all gliomas, especially low-grade gliomas.

Surgical brain or tumor specimens were cryofrozen in liquid nitrogen immediately after resection, and peripheral blood cells were collected concurrently. This clonotype was counted a few times. This clone's antigen is unknown. With a much larger clone just one base away, this may be a read error. No conserved phenylalanine or tryptophan ends this CDR3, so it is likely a read error. The CDR3 is 13 residues long, counting both termini. Just the 39-base CDR3 DNA is kept, in frame starting at base 1. Germline trimming: 5 bases from V, 12 bases from J; junction bases outside gene matches: 7. CDR1 and CDR2 are drawn from the germline V gene: MNHNS, SASEGT.

This receptor chain uses TRBV6-1 and TRBJ2-1; TRBD2 aligns with 10 central bases. Sequenced sample: glioma tissue, nonneoplastic brain tissue, or PBMCs (not recorded which). The TCR sequence derives from a human donor with low-grade glioma or glioblastoma, undergoing nonglioma brain surgery, or in good health (not recorded which). The sequence in DNA is TGTGCCAGCAGTCACGGGGTAGCGGGAGGGCAGTTCTCC. Translated, this gives CASSHGVAGGQFS.